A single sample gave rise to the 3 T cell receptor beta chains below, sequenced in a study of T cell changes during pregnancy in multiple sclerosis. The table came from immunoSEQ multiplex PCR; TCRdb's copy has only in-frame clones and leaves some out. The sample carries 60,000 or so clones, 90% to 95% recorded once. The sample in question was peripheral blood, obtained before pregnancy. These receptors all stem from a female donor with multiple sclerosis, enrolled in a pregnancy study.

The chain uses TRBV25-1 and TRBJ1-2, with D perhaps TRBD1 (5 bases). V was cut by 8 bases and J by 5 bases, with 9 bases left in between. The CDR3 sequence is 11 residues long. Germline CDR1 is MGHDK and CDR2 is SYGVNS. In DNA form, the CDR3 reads TGTGCCAGCGCTCAGGGATATGGCTACACCTTC. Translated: CASAQGYGYTF.

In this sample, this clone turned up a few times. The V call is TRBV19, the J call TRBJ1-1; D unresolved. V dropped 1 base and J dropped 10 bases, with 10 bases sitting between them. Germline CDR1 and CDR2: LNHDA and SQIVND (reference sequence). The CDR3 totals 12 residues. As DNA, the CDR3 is TGTGCCAGTAGTATAGGTGAAGTCGGAGCTTTCTTT. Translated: CASSIGEVGAFF. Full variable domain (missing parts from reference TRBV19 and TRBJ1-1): DGGITQSPKYLFRKEGQNVTLSCEQNLNHDAMYWYRQDPGQGLRLIYYSQIVNDFQKGDIAEGYSVSREKKESFPLTVTSAQKNPTAFYLCASSIGEVGAFFGQGTRLTVV.

CDR3 sequence (DNA): TGTGCCAGCAGCCCCGACGCCCAGGTGGTTAATGGCTACACCTTC. Translated, it gives CASSPDAQVVNGYTF. The chain employs TRBV6-5 and TRBJ1-2; no clear D gene. In germline, CDR1 is MNHEY, CDR2 SVGAGI. The CDR3 consists of 15 residues. With 6 bases removed from V and 6 bases from J, the gap between germline ends came to 20 bases.